Listed below are T cell receptor beta chains from one sample, sequenced in a study of PD-L1 blockade in urothelial cancer. Profiling relied on immunoSEQ multiplex PCR, and the TCRdb table lists in-frame clones only, not all of them. The sample carries roughly 120,000 clones, around 93% recorded once. The sequenced sample was PBMCs, obtained around atezolizumab (anti-PD-L1) treatment. These receptors came from a man aged 55 to 70 with urothelial cancer. CDR3s include the opening cysteine and the closing phenylalanine or tryptophan. Fields, in order: J gene, V gene, clone size, D gene, CDR3 DNA, CDR3 protein. D genes are given only for firm matches. A clone size is listed for some rows: how often the clone was seen (once, few, many), or a class if it is expanded.

>TRBJ2-4|TRBV5-6|.|.
TGTGCCAGCAGCTCCAGGGGGGCTGTCAACATTCAGTACTTC
CASSSRGAVNIQYF
>TRBJ2-2|TRBV28|.|TRBD1
TGTGCCAGCAGTCCAGGGGGTGTTGCCGGGGAGCTGTTTTTT
CASSPGGVAGELFF
>TRBJ2-5|TRBV10-3|once|TRBD1
TGTGCCATCAGCCCCGGGACAGACCCTCGGGAGACCCAGTACTTC
CAISPGTDPRETQYF
>TRBJ2-4|TRBV4-2|.|TRBD2
TGTGCCAGCTTTGGCGGGGGAAACATTCAGTACTTC
CASFGGGNIQYF
>TRBJ2-1|TRBV4-3|.|TRBD2
TGCGCCAGCAGTCGCTCCGCAGCGGGAGAGGGCAATGAGCAGTTCTTC
CASSRSAAGEGNEQFF
>TRBJ1-1|TRBV6-1|.|.
TGTGCCAGCAGTGAAGAAAAGGGGGATGAAGCTTTCTTT
CASSEEKGDEAFF
>TRBJ1-5|TRBV19|.|.
TGTGCCAGTAGTAAACAGCCCGGTGAGCCCCAGCATTTT
CASSKQPGEPQHF
>TRBJ2-7|TRBV29-1|.|TRBD1
TGCAGCGTAGCGGGACAGGGGGGGTCCTACGAGCAGTACTTC
CSVAGQGGSYEQYF
>TRBJ2-4|TRBV10-1|.|TRBD1
TGCGCCAGCAGTAACTGGACAGGGTCTGGCAAAAACATTCAGTACTTC
CASSNWTGSGKNIQYF
>TRBJ2-2|TRBV6-1|.|TRBD1
TGTGCCAGCAGTGGGGCCGTCGACAGGGACAACACCGGGGAGCTGTTTTTT
CASSGAVDRDNTGELFF
>TRBJ2-3|TRBV11-2|.|.
TGTGCCAGCAGCTTACAGGCCCTCACGGATACGCAGTATTTT
CASSLQALTDTQYF
>TRBJ1-1|TRBV6-5|.|.
TGTGCCAGCGTTGGCCGGGAGAACACTGAAGCTTTCTTT
CASVGRENTEAFF
>TRBJ1-1|TRBV7-9|.|.
TGTGCCAGCAAGGCTCGAGGGAATTCGGGCACTGAAGCTTTCTTT
CASKARGNSGTEAFF
>TRBJ1-1|TRBV12-5|.|TRBD1
TGTGCTAGTGGTTTGGGGGTGGGACAGAGCGCTGAAGCTTTCTTT
CASGLGVGQSAEAFF
>TRBJ2-1|TRBV19|.|TRBD2
TGTGCCAGTAGTCCTCAGGGACTAGAGTACGCCGATGAGCAGTTCTTC
CASSPQGLEYADEQFF
>TRBJ2-7|TRBV5-1|.|TRBD1
TGCGCCAGCAGCCGTGGGACAGACTACGAGCAGTACTTC
CASSRGTDYEQYF
>TRBJ2-2|TRBV4-3|.|TRBD2
TGCGCCAGCAGCCAAGGGAAGGCGGGAGGGAATACCGGGGAGCTGTTTTTT
CASSQGKAGGNTGELFF
>TRBJ2-2|TRBV30|.|.
TGTGCCTGGAGTGTTAGCGGGAACACCGGGGAGCTGTTTTTT
CAWSVSGNTGELFF
>TRBJ2-3|TRBV4-2|.|.
TGTGCCAGCAGCCAAGGGGGGCCAGATACGCAGTATTTT
CASSQGGPDTQYF
>TRBJ2-3|TRBV6-1|.|TRBD2
TGTGCCAGCAGCGGACTAGCCGGTGGAGATACGCAGTATTTT
CASSGLAGGDTQYF
>TRBJ2-5|TRBV15|.|.
TGTGCCACCAGCGAAATCGATGAGGCCCAGTACTTC
CATSEIDEAQYF
>TRBJ2-7|TRBV4-2|.|.
TGTGCCAGCAGCCAAGATCCCCAGGGGGAGCAGTACTTC
CASSQDPQGEQYF
>TRBJ2-7|TRBV5-6|.|TRBD2
TGTGCCAGCAGCACCCGGACTAGCGGGAGGCTAGAGTACTTC
CASSTRTSGRLEYF
>TRBJ1-2|TRBV5-4|.|TRBD1
TGTGCCAGCAGCTTGGCCCCAACGGGACAGGGAAACTATGGCTACACCTTC
CASSLAPTGQGNYGYTF
>TRBJ1-1|TRBV30|few|.
TGTGCCTGGAGTGAACACAGAGATAGCACTGAAGCTTTCTTT
CAWSEHRDSTEAFF
>TRBJ2-1|TRBV4-3|.|.
TGCGCCAGCAGCCAAGGCAGGGACTCGGGGGCCTACAATGAGCAGTTCTTC
CASSQGRDSGAYNEQFF
>TRBJ1-4|TRBV5-6|few|.
TGTGCCAGCAGCGGATTGGCTGGCAGCGGATTAGAAAAACTGTTTTTT
CASSGLAGSGLEKLFF
>TRBJ2-4|TRBV7-2|.|.
TGTGCCAGCAGCTTAGTCCAGGGGCTAGCCAAAAACATTCAGTACTTC
CASSLVQGLAKNIQYF
>TRBJ1-2|TRBV5-4|.|.
TGTGCCAGCAGCATACAGAACAGGGACCCCACTAACTATGGCTACACCTTC
CASSIQNRDPTNYGYTF
>TRBJ2-3|TRBV6-6|once|TRBD2
TGTGCCAGCATCCAGGGACTAGCGGGGACAGATACGCAGTATTTT
CASIQGLAGTDTQYF
>TRBJ1-5|TRBV6-5|.|TRBD1
TGTGCCAGCAGTTACGGTACAGGGGATCAGCCCCAGCATTTT
CASSYGTGDQPQHF
>TRBJ1-2|TRBV19|.|.
TGTGCCAGTAGTACTACAGGGTGGTATGGCTACACCTTC
CASSTTGWYGYTF
>TRBJ2-3|TRBV19|once|.
TGTGCCAGTAGTAAAGTTCAGGTTGGAGATACGCAGTATTTT
CASSKVQVGDTQYF
>TRBJ2-1|TRBV7-2|.|TRBD2
TGTGCCAGCAGTACCACCGGGACTAGCTACAATGAGCAGTTCTTC
CASSTTGTSYNEQFF
>TRBJ2-5|TRBV5-1|.|.
TGCGCCAGCAGGACGACGGGGTTTGAAGAGACCCAGTACTTC
CASRTTGFEETQYF
>TRBJ2-3|TRBV7-9|.|.
TGTGCCAGCAATGGGCGTGTCTCAGATACGCAGTATTTT
CASNGRVSDTQYF
>TRBJ1-4|TRBV5-1|once|TRBD1
TGCGCCAGCAGCTTGCGGGGAACAGGGGATAATGAAAAACTGTTTTTT
CASSLRGTGDNEKLFF
>TRBJ2-1|TRBV6-1|.|.
TGTGCCAGCAGTGAATCAGTAGCCCTCTACAATGAGCAGTTCTTC
CASSESVALYNEQFF
>TRBJ1-1|TRBV7-9|medium-sized|.
TGTGCCAGCAGCTTAGTCGCAGTTGAAGCTTTCTTT
CASSLVAVEAFF
>TRBJ1-2|TRBV7-2|once|TRBD1
TGTGCCAGCAGCTCTCGACAGGGCGGCGGCTACACCTTC
CASSSRQGGGYTF
>TRBJ2-5|TRBV5-1|.|TRBD1
TGCGCCAGCAGCCAAGGGCGGACAGGGTTTCAAGAGACCCAGTACTTC
CASSQGRTGFQETQYF
>TRBJ2-3|TRBV28|.|.
TGTGCCAGCAGTTTAGCGGGAATTTTTTGGGAAGATACGCAGTATTTT
CASSLAGIFWEDTQYF
>TRBJ2-7|TRBV14|.|TRBD2
TGTGCCAGCAGCCAAGGGGTACGGAGCGGGAACTCCTACGAGCAGTACTTC
CASSQGVRSGNSYEQYF
>TRBJ2-3|TRBV7-3|.|TRBD2
TGTGCCAGCAGCTCTAGCGGGGCCTACACAGATACGCAGTATTTT
CASSSSGAYTDTQYF
>TRBJ1-1|TRBV5-8|once|.
TGTGCCAGCAGATTCAGGGGAGGGACCACTGAAGCTTTCTTT
CASRFRGGTTEAFF
>TRBJ2-2|TRBV7-3|once|.
TGTGCCAGCAGCGCCATCGTACAGGCGAACACCGGGGAGCTGTTTTTT
CASSAIVQANTGELFF
>TRBJ2-1|TRBV12-5|.|TRBD1
TGTGCTAGTGGTTTGGAGACAGGGGGACTCGGCAATGAGCAGTTCTTC
CASGLETGGLGNEQFF
>TRBJ1-5|TRBV28|few|TRBD1
TGTGCCAGCAGTTCACCCGGGACAGGGGATCAGCCCCAGCATTTT
CASSSPGTGDQPQHF
>TRBJ2-5|TRBV5-4|.|TRBD2
TGTGCCAGCAGCGTTGGGGTTCGAGCGGGAGATGGGGAGACCCAGTACTTC
CASSVGVRAGDGETQYF
>TRBJ2-5|TRBV11-3|.|.
TGTGCCAGCAGCTTAGGGGGGGACAGCCAAGAGACCCAGTACTTC
CASSLGGDSQETQYF
>TRBJ1-4|TRBV19|.|.
TGTGCCAGTAGTTTATTCAGCGCAACTAATGAAAAACTGTTTTTT
CASSLFSATNEKLFF
>TRBJ2-7|TRBV19|.|TRBD1
TGTGCCAGTAGTATTTCATGGGTCGGACAGGGATCCTACGAGCAGTACTTC
CASSISWVGQGSYEQYF
>TRBJ2-2|TRBV4-3|.|.
TGCGCCAGCAGCCAAAAGACAGGAGACACCGGGGAGCTGTTTTTT
CASSQKTGDTGELFF
>TRBJ1-1|TRBV4-1|.|TRBD1
TGCGCCAGCAGAAGGGGGTTGGGGGGACAGGGCACTGAAGCTTTCTTT
CASRRGLGGQGTEAFF